The entry below describes one T cell receptor beta chain. Per germline, CDR1 SGHVS and CDR2 FQNEAQ. V trimming: 1 base; J trimming: 6 bases; junction bases outside the gene matches: 7. This CDR3 contains 17 residues. Followed over time, Seattle patients had been enrolled while infection was active. Original analysis: Reference gene primer amplification gave estimated nucleated cell counts. The method was immunoSEQ multiplex PCR; TCRdb's version includes in-frame clones alone and lacks a portion of them. That table gives V, J and clone size, and the DNA gave D and trimming. This table has approximately 290,000 clones, more than 85% appearing once. The data derive from a study of blood T cell repertoires in COVID-19. About the study: The samples span acute and convalescent COVID-19 from the United States, Italy and Spain. T cells, B-cell-depleted T cells, or PBMCs supplied cDNA or gDNA.

The chain has TRBV7-8 and TRBJ1-4; TRBD1 matches 11 bases. Material for sequencing was peripheral blood. This clonotype was obtained from a woman aged 30 to 39 with COVID-19, enrolled during active disease. In DNA form, the CDR3 reads TGTGCCAGCAGCTTAGAATGGGGACAGGGGGTTCATGAAAAACTGTTTTTT. As protein: CASSLEWGQGVHEKLFF.